A selection of T cell receptor beta chains follows, all from one sample in a study of Ad26.COV2.S vaccination and SARS-CoV-2 variants. Generated by immunoSEQ multiplex PCR, the TCRdb table keeps only in-frame clones and is missing some. In the table there are around 370,000 clones, approximately 81% of which are singletons. The sequencing used peripheral blood, collected in a trial of Ad26.COV2.S vaccine versus placebo. Every receptor here comes from a person aged 18-65 years who received the Ad26.COV2.S COVID-19 vaccine or a placebo. The CDR3 runs from the conserved cysteine through the conserved F or W. D genes are given only for firm matches. The size of a clone is reported for some rows only, either as once, few or many, or as a class for expanded clones.

clone_size: NA; v_call: TRBV27; j_call: TRBJ1-2; d_call: TRBD1; cdr3_nt: TGTGCCAGCAGTTTAACGACAGGGGACGTATATGGCTACACCTTC; cdr3_aa: CASSLTTGDVYGYTF
clone_size: NA; v_call: TRBV29-1; j_call: TRBJ2-3; d_call: NA; cdr3_nt: TGCAGCGTTGAAAGAACAGGGACGGGCACAGATACGCAGTATTTT; cdr3_aa: CSVERTGTGTDTQYF
clone_size: NA; v_call: TRBV21-1; j_call: TRBJ2-3; d_call: NA; cdr3_nt: TGTGCCACCCGAAGAGGAGGCCCTGCGCAGGGAGATACGCAGTATTTT; cdr3_aa: CATRRGGPAQGDTQYF
clone_size: NA; v_call: TRBV9; j_call: TRBJ2-7; d_call: NA; cdr3_nt: TGTGCCAGCAGCGTAGGGGGGTCCCCCTACGAGCAGTACTTC; cdr3_aa: CASSVGGSPYEQYF
clone_size: few; v_call: TRBV5-1; j_call: TRBJ2-2; d_call: NA; cdr3_nt: TGCGCCAGCAGCTTCGCCGGGGGTGTCAACACCGGGGAGCTGTTTTTT; cdr3_aa: CASSFAGGVNTGELFF
clone_size: NA; v_call: TRBV9; j_call: TRBJ1-2; d_call: TRBD1; cdr3_nt: TGTGCCAGCAGGGGGGTTCGGGAGGGACAGTACGATGCTGGCTACACCTTC; cdr3_aa: CASRGVREGQYDAGYTF
clone_size: NA; v_call: TRBV27; j_call: TRBJ1-2; d_call: TRBD1; cdr3_nt: TGTGCCAGCAGCCCGGGACAGGCGGGCTATGGCTACACCTTC; cdr3_aa: CASSPGQAGYGYTF
clone_size: NA; v_call: TRBV7-2; j_call: TRBJ1-6; d_call: NA; cdr3_nt: TGTGCCAGCAGCCCAATGCCGGAGTCACCCCTCCACTTT; cdr3_aa: CASSPMPESPLHF
clone_size: NA; v_call: TRBV5-4; j_call: TRBJ2-4; d_call: NA; cdr3_nt: TGTGCCAGCAGCCCAGACAACCGAAACATTCAGTACTTC; cdr3_aa: CASSPDNRNIQYF
clone_size: once; v_call: TRBV30; j_call: TRBJ1-2; d_call: NA; cdr3_nt: TGTGCCTGGAGCCTAGCCCGGATCCTAACCAGTGGCTACACCTTC; cdr3_aa: CAWSLARILTSGYTF
clone_size: NA; v_call: TRBV6-5; j_call: TRBJ2-7; d_call: TRBD2; cdr3_nt: TGTGCCAGCAACGCACGGGGGGGGGAGCAGTACTTC; cdr3_aa: CASNARGGEQYF
clone_size: once; v_call: TRBV9; j_call: TRBJ2-3; d_call: NA; cdr3_nt: TGTGCCAGCAGCGGCGGGCCCCACTTAGATACGCAGTATTTT; cdr3_aa: CASSGGPHLDTQYF
clone_size: NA; v_call: TRBV25-1; j_call: TRBJ2-7; d_call: TRBD1; cdr3_nt: TGTGCCAGCAGAGACAGGGTGAACGAGCAGTACTTC; cdr3_aa: CASRDRVNEQYF
clone_size: NA; v_call: TRBV18; j_call: TRBJ2-2; d_call: NA; cdr3_nt: TGTGCCAGCTCACCACGAGGGTCGAACACCGGGGAGCTGTTTTTT; cdr3_aa: CASSPRGSNTGELFF
clone_size: NA; v_call: TRBV10-3; j_call: TRBJ2-3; d_call: TRBD1; cdr3_nt: TGTGCCATCAGTGAGTCAAGGGACAGAAATTCAAGAACGCAGTATTTT; cdr3_aa: CAISESRDRNSRTQYF
clone_size: NA; v_call: TRBV6-2/TRBV6-3; j_call: TRBJ1-5; d_call: NA; cdr3_nt: TGTGCCAGCAGTTACACGGGGGCTTATCAGCCCCAGCATTTT; cdr3_aa: CASSYTGAYQPQHF
clone_size: few; v_call: TRBV6-5; j_call: TRBJ2-7; d_call: NA; cdr3_nt: TGTGCCAGCAGGAAAGGTTTGGGAAGCTCCTACGAGCAGTACTTC; cdr3_aa: CASRKGLGSSYEQYF
clone_size: NA; v_call: TRBV5-1; j_call: TRBJ2-7; d_call: NA; cdr3_nt: TGCGCCAGCAGCCCATCAGGGTACCCCAACTCCTACGAGCAGTACTTC; cdr3_aa: CASSPSGYPNSYEQYF
clone_size: NA; v_call: TRBV12-3/TRBV12-4; j_call: TRBJ1-2; d_call: NA; cdr3_nt: TGTGCCAGCAGCCCTTTGGGGAGAGGCTACACCTTC; cdr3_aa: CASSPLGRGYTF
clone_size: NA; v_call: TRBV4-1; j_call: TRBJ1-6; d_call: TRBD1; cdr3_nt: TGCGCCAGCAGCCACTTCAGACAGGGGGATCGTTCACCCCTCCACTTT; cdr3_aa: CASSHFRQGDRSPLHF
clone_size: NA; v_call: TRBV7-2; j_call: TRBJ2-2; d_call: NA; cdr3_nt: TGTGCCAGCAGCTTACGTCCCCAAGGGAAGACCGGGGAGCTGTTTTTT; cdr3_aa: CASSLRPQGKTGELFF
clone_size: many; v_call: TRBV28; j_call: TRBJ2-1; d_call: TRBD2; cdr3_nt: TGTGCCAGCAGTTTAAACTTACGGACTAGCGGGGGATTATCCTACAATGAGCAGTTCTTC; cdr3_aa: CASSLNLRTSGGLSYNEQFF
clone_size: few; v_call: TRBV30; j_call: TRBJ1-2; d_call: NA; cdr3_nt: TGTGCCTGGAGTGTATTCCGGATAAACTATGGCTACACCTTC; cdr3_aa: CAWSVFRINYGYTF
clone_size: NA; v_call: TRBV18; j_call: TRBJ2-7; d_call: TRBD1; cdr3_nt: TGTGCCAGCTCACCGGACAGGGTTTCCAACGAGCAGTACTTC; cdr3_aa: CASSPDRVSNEQYF
clone_size: NA; v_call: TRBV6-2/TRBV6-3; j_call: TRBJ2-4; d_call: NA; cdr3_nt: TGTGCCAGCAGTCCCTCTACAGGGTTTATTCAGTACTTC; cdr3_aa: CASSPSTGFIQYF
clone_size: many; v_call: TRBV19; j_call: TRBJ2-1; d_call: NA; cdr3_nt: TGTGCCAGTAGTCCCCCGATAACAAGGCGAGGTTCACGTTTAGGGCAGTTCTTC; cdr3_aa: CASSPPITRRGSRLGQFF
clone_size: NA; v_call: TRBV15; j_call: TRBJ2-3; d_call: TRBD2; cdr3_nt: TGTGCCACCAGCCCTGTAGCGGGGGGGCCGCAAGATACGCAGTATTTT; cdr3_aa: CATSPVAGGPQDTQYF
clone_size: NA; v_call: TRBV6-5; j_call: TRBJ2-7; d_call: TRBD2; cdr3_nt: TGTGCCAGCAGTTTCTTAGCGGGGGTATCCGAGCAGTACTTC; cdr3_aa: CASSFLAGVSEQYF
clone_size: once; v_call: TRBV7-2; j_call: TRBJ1-5; d_call: NA; cdr3_nt: TGTGCCAGCAGCTTAGAAGGATCGAGCAATCAGCCCCAGCATTTT; cdr3_aa: CASSLEGSSNQPQHF
clone_size: NA; v_call: TRBV15; j_call: TRBJ2-7; d_call: NA; cdr3_nt: TGTGCCACCAGCGATGGGGAAGGCTACGAGCAGTACTTC; cdr3_aa: CATSDGEGYEQYF
clone_size: NA; v_call: TRBV9; j_call: TRBJ1-3; d_call: NA; cdr3_nt: TGTGCCAGCAGCGTAACCACCCATGGGGCAGGCGGAAACACCATATATTTT; cdr3_aa: CASSVTTHGAGGNTIYF
clone_size: NA; v_call: TRBV3-1/TRBV3-2; j_call: TRBJ2-1; d_call: NA; cdr3_nt: TGTGCCAGCAGCCGGGAACAGACCCTTGCGGATGAGCAGTTCTTC; cdr3_aa: CASSREQTLADEQFF
clone_size: NA; v_call: TRBV6-4; j_call: TRBJ1-2; d_call: NA; cdr3_nt: TGTGCCAGCAGTGACTCCTCTATAGGTGGCTACACCTTC; cdr3_aa: CASSDSSIGGYTF
clone_size: NA; v_call: TRBV28; j_call: TRBJ2-7; d_call: TRBD2; cdr3_nt: TGTGCCAGCAGCACTACGACTAGCAGGCAAAGGGAGCAGTACTTC; cdr3_aa: CASSTTTSRQREQYF
clone_size: NA; v_call: TRBV5-1; j_call: TRBJ2-2; d_call: TRBD2; cdr3_nt: TGCGCCACCCGGGGGGATCTCACCGGGGAGCTGTTTTTT; cdr3_aa: CATRGDLTGELFF
clone_size: few; v_call: TRBV3-1/TRBV3-2; j_call: TRBJ2-5; d_call: TRBD2; cdr3_nt: TGTGCCAGCAGCCAAGATCTCCTAGCGGGGTTGCAAGAGACCCAGTACTTC; cdr3_aa: CASSQDLLAGLQETQYF
clone_size: NA; v_call: TRBV20-1; j_call: TRBJ1-5; d_call: NA; cdr3_nt: TGCAGTGCTAGTCGTCCACGCCGGCTTGGCAATCAGCCCCAGCATTTT; cdr3_aa: CSASRPRRLGNQPQHF
clone_size: NA; v_call: TRBV27; j_call: TRBJ1-5; d_call: NA; cdr3_nt: TGTGCCAGCAGTCCGCGGGCTTCGGGGAGCAATCAGCCCCAGCATTTT; cdr3_aa: CASSPRASGSNQPQHF
clone_size: once; v_call: TRBV6-2/TRBV6-3; j_call: TRBJ1-1; d_call: NA; cdr3_nt: TGTGCCAGCAGCCAATGGGGTTCCACTGAAGCTTTCTTT; cdr3_aa: CASSQWGSTEAFF
clone_size: NA; v_call: TRBV11-2; j_call: TRBJ2-7; d_call: NA; cdr3_nt: TGTGCCAGCAGCCGGCAATACGGGGTAGGACCAGTCGTGCAGTACTTC; cdr3_aa: CASSRQYGVGPVVQYF
clone_size: NA; v_call: TRBV2; j_call: TRBJ2-3; d_call: TRBD2; cdr3_nt: TGTGCCAGCAGGCTAGCGGACAACACAGATACGCAGTATTTT; cdr3_aa: CASRLADNTDTQYF
clone_size: NA; v_call: TRBV10-3; j_call: TRBJ2-6; d_call: NA; cdr3_nt: TGTGCCATCAGTGAGGGGAATCGAGCGGGCTCTGGGGCCAACGTCCTGACTTTC; cdr3_aa: CAISEGNRAGSGANVLTF
clone_size: NA; v_call: TRBV2; j_call: TRBJ2-6; d_call: TRBD2; cdr3_nt: TGTGCCAGCAGTGATGTGGGAGGGGCTGGGGCCAACGTCCTGACTTTC; cdr3_aa: CASSDVGGAGANVLTF
clone_size: NA; v_call: TRBV5-4; j_call: TRBJ2-7; d_call: NA; cdr3_nt: TGTGCCAGCAGCGCCCCCGGAAGCTCCTACGAGCAGTACTTC; cdr3_aa: CASSAPGSSYEQYF
clone_size: NA; v_call: TRBV7-9; j_call: TRBJ2-1; d_call: NA; cdr3_nt: TGTGCCAGCAGCTTAGCTTTTACGGGAGGGGGCAATTACAATGAGCAGTTCTTC; cdr3_aa: CASSLAFTGGGNYNEQFF
clone_size: NA; v_call: TRBV28; j_call: TRBJ2-1; d_call: NA; cdr3_nt: TGTGCCACCTCTTCGGGGGCCTACAATGAGCAGTTCTTC; cdr3_aa: CATSSGAYNEQFF
clone_size: NA; v_call: TRBV9; j_call: TRBJ2-6; d_call: NA; cdr3_nt: TGTGCCAGCAGCGTCAATAGAGGGTCGAGCGCTGGGGCCAACGTCCTGACTTTC; cdr3_aa: CASSVNRGSSAGANVLTF
clone_size: NA; v_call: TRBV5-1; j_call: TRBJ2-7; d_call: TRBD1; cdr3_nt: TGCGCCAGCAGCTTGGACAGGGGGCCCCAGCAGTACTTC; cdr3_aa: CASSLDRGPQQYF
clone_size: NA; v_call: TRBV27; j_call: TRBJ2-7; d_call: NA; cdr3_nt: TGTGCCAGCAGTTTATTGGTTAAGGCACAGGGTGTGTACGAGCAGTACTTC; cdr3_aa: CASSLLVKAQGVYEQYF
clone_size: once; v_call: TRBV11-3; j_call: TRBJ1-2; d_call: NA; cdr3_nt: TGTGCCAGCAGCTTAGGTGTTCGTTGCGGCTACACCTTC; cdr3_aa: CASSLGVRCGYTF
clone_size: NA; v_call: TRBV28; j_call: TRBJ2-1; d_call: TRBD2; cdr3_nt: TGTGCCAGCAGTTTTCTAGCGGGAGGGGACAATGAGCAGTTCTTC; cdr3_aa: CASSFLAGGDNEQFF
clone_size: NA; v_call: TRBV12-3/TRBV12-4; j_call: TRBJ2-2; d_call: NA; cdr3_nt: TGTGCCAGCAGTTTTAGGAGCACCGGGGAGCTGTTTTTT; cdr3_aa: CASSFRSTGELFF
clone_size: few; v_call: TRBV9; j_call: TRBJ1-1; d_call: NA; cdr3_nt: TGTGCCAGCAGCGTAGCAGGGACAAACACTGAAGCTTTCTTT; cdr3_aa: CASSVAGTNTEAFF
clone_size: NA; v_call: TRBV27; j_call: TRBJ2-7; d_call: TRBD1; cdr3_nt: TGTGCCAGCAGAACCCTGGACAGGGGTAACCTCGGGGAGCAGTACTTC; cdr3_aa: CASRTLDRGNLGEQYF